Listed below are T cell receptor beta chains from one sample, sequenced in a study of ipilimumab plus nivolumab after autologous stem cell transplantation. Produced via immunoSEQ multiplex PCR; TCRdb's table is partial and in-frame only. The sample has about 22,000 clones; 77% are singletons. The sequences come from PBMCs, collected in a trial of ipilimumab plus nivolumab as post-transplant consolidation. The source is a male donor with diffuse large B-cell lymphoma. CDR3s include the opening cysteine and the closing phenylalanine or tryptophan. D genes are given only for firm matches. A row's size may be missing; if present it is once, few, many or a size class.

d_gene,j_gene,v_gene,abundance,CDR3aa,CDR3nt
NA,TRBJ1-1,TRBV7-9,NA,CASSRRDGLMNTEAFF,TGTGCCAGCAGCCGCCGGGACGGCCTTATGAACACTGAAGCTTTCTTT
NA,TRBJ1-6,TRBV28,NA,CASSSQGITLHF,TGTGCCAGCAGTTCACAGGGAATAACCCTCCACTTT
NA,TRBJ1-5,TRBV4-2,NA,CASSQVTYGNQPQHF,TGTGCCAGCAGCCAAGTTACGTACGGCAATCAGCCCCAGCATTTT
NA,TRBJ1-5,TRBV7-2,NA,CASSSRGGSQPQHF,TGTGCCAGCAGCTCACGGGGAGGGTCGCAGCCCCAGCATTTT
TRBD1,TRBJ2-2,TRBV7-2,few,CASSQQGQGGSTGELFF,TGTGCCAGCAGCCAACAGGGACAGGGTGGGTCTACCGGGGAGCTGTTTTTT
NA,TRBJ1-1,TRBV19,NA,CASSRTVILAEAFF,TGTGCCAGTAGTCGGACGGTGATTTTGGCTGAAGCTTTCTTT
NA,TRBJ1-6,TRBV27,NA,CASSLMGLQNSPLHF,TGTGCCAGCAGTTTAATGGGCTTGCAGAATTCACCCCTCCACTTT
TRBD1,TRBJ2-5,TRBV15,NA,CATSSGQGDSQETQYF,TGTGCCACCAGCAGTGGACAGGGGGATAGCCAAGAGACCCAGTACTTC
NA,TRBJ2-5,TRBV27,NA,CASSQQGRETQYF,TGTGCCAGCAGTCAACAGGGTAGGGAGACCCAGTACTTC
NA,TRBJ2-2,TRBV7-6,NA,CASSYTGELFF,TGTGCCAGCAGTTACACCGGGGAGCTGTTTTTT
TRBD1,TRBJ1-6,TRBV4-1,few,CASSQPWQGENSPLHF,TGCGCCAGCAGCCAACCGTGGCAGGGGGAAAATTCACCCCTCCACTTT